This T cell receptor (beta chain) was identified during a study of blood T cell repertoires in COVID-19. Overall study context: Sources were T cells, B-cell-depleted T cells, or PBMCs; the material itself was cDNA or gDNA.

TCRdb keeps only in-frame clones here, not all; method: immunoSEQ multiplex PCR. The table records a few hundred thousand clones, roughly 86% of them present only once. Enrollees, roughly 18 to 95 years old, lived in 20 to 25 US areas. Cohort assignment relied on participant-reported clinical history. In regard to this clone: Mismatch with germline at one junction end may stem from a read error.

The CDR3 consists of 12 residues. Per the germline V gene, CDR1 is SNHLY and CDR2 is FYNNEI. This TCR was recovered from a woman aged 25 to 39 who had recovered from COVID-19. The sample was PBMCs or T cells enriched from blood (not recorded which). The rearrangement links TRBV2 to TRBJ1-1, with D possibly TRBD1 on 5 matching bases. CDR3 residues: CASREDSLEAFF. The CDR3 coding sequence is TGTGCCAGCAGGGAAGACAGCCTAGAAGCTTTCTTT.